Listed below are T cell receptor beta chains from one sample, sequenced in a study of CD8 T cells in ankylosing spondylitis. MiXCR, applied by TCRdb to the 5' RACE reads, yields one record per CDR3 protein. The table shows approximately 140,000 distinct CDR3 sequences, with 40% to 50% occurring only once. The sample comprised synovial fluid, either unsorted or a sorted T cell fraction (not recorded which). The receptors were sampled from a male donor with ankylosing spondylitis. Each CDR3 is given with its conserved first and last residue. D genes are given only for firm matches. Clone size appears in some rows only: once, few, many, or a class for an expanded clone.

>16|NA|NA|TRBJ2-7|TRBV20-1
TGCAGTGCTAGGGTTCTCGAGGCAGCGGCTACCTACGAGCAGTACTTC
CSARVLEAAATYEQYF
>13|few|NA|TRBJ2-7|TRBV20-1
TGCAGTGCTATCTGCGGGTGGCCGAACGAGCAGTACTTC
CSAICGWPNEQYF
>15|few|TRBD2|TRBJ2-7|TRBV6-2/TRBV6-3
TGTGCCAGCAGGGGAGGCGGGAGCGAAACTTACGAGCAGTACTTC
CASRGGGSETYEQYF
>17|NA|TRBD2|TRBJ2-3|TRBV9
TGTGCCAGCAGCGTAGCGACTAGCGGGACCTCCACAGATACGCAGTATTTT
CASSVATSGTSTDTQYF
>16|NA|TRBD2|TRBJ2-7|TRBV4-2
TGTGCCAGCAGCCAATCTGTCGCGGGGGAGGGCTACGAGCAGTACTTC
CASSQSVAGEGYEQYF
>13|NA|NA|TRBJ1-5|TRBV20-1
TGCAGTGCTAGTAGGACAGGCAATCAGCCCCAGCATTTT
CSASRTGNQPQHF
>13|NA|NA|TRBJ1-2|TRBV13
TGTGCCAGCAGCTTAGAAGGGATCTATGGCTACACCTTC
CASSLEGIYGYTF
>15|NA|TRBD1|TRBJ2-2|TRBV7-9
TGTGCCAGCAGCTTCCAGAAACAGGGGGCCGGGGAGCTGTTTTTT
CASSFQKQGAGELFF
>15|NA|NA|TRBJ2-7|TRBV4-2
TGTGCCAGCAGCCAAGATACGGGGGGCACGGACGAGCAGTACTTC
CASSQDTGGTDEQYF
>16|NA|TRBD2|TRBJ2-1|TRBV7-8
TGTGCCAGCAGCTTGTTTGCGGGAGACCACTACAATGAGCAGTTCTTC
CASSLFAGDHYNEQFF
>14|few|NA|TRBJ1-5|TRBV6-1
TGTGCCAGCAGCCGAAACAAGAGCAATCAGCCCCAGCATTTT
CASSRNKSNQPQHF
>15|NA|NA|TRBJ2-7|TRBV11-2
TGTGCCAGCAGCTTAGTGATTAGGGACCCCTACGAGCAGTACTTC
CASSLVIRDPYEQYF
>18|NA|TRBD2|TRBJ2-1|TRBV10-3
TGTGCCATCAGTGAGTCTATCCTTGCCGGGACTAGTGTCTTTGAGCAGTTCTTC
CAISESILAGTSVFEQFF
>17|few|TRBD2|TRBJ2-2|TRBV9
TGTGCCAGCAGCGTACATCCCCTAGCGGGAGACACCGGGGAGCTGTTTTTT
CASSVHPLAGDTGELFF
>14|NA|TRBD1|TRBJ1-5|TRBV12-3/TRBV12-4
TGTGCCAGCAGCGCGGACAGGCTAAATCAGCCCCAGCATTTT
CASSADRLNQPQHF
>16|many|NA|TRBJ2-5|TRBV24-1
TGTGCCACCAAGGAAGTTTGCGGTCGTACCGAGGGGACCCAGTACTTC
CATKEVCGRTEGTQYF
>16|NA|TRBD1|TRBJ2-2|TRBV12-3/TRBV12-4
TGTGCCAGCAGCGCCTGGGACAGGGTCGACACCGGGGAGCTGTTTTTT
CASSAWDRVDTGELFF
>15|NA|NA|TRBJ2-2|TRBV4-2
TGTGCCAGCAGCCCTCCTGGGGGCTCTGCCGGGGAGCTGTTTTTT
CASSPPGGSAGELFF
>15|NA|NA|TRBJ2-2|TRBV7-3
TGTGCCAGCAGCCCCCTCGGGTCCTACACCGGGGAGCTGTTTTTT
CASSPLGSYTGELFF
>16|few|NA|TRBJ1-3|TRBV19
TGTGCCAGTAGTATGTCCCCACCCAGCTCTGGAAACACCATATATTTT
CASSMSPPSSGNTIYF
>16|NA|NA|TRBJ2-5|TRBV4-1
TGCGCCAGCAGCCAACTCGGTCTGGGACACCAAGAGACCCAGTACTTC
CASSQLGLGHQETQYF
>17|NA|NA|TRBJ2-7|TRBV4-3
TGCGCCAGCAGCCAAGATTGGAGGGACTTTAGCTCCTACGAGCAGTACTTC
CASSQDWRDFSSYEQYF
>15|NA|NA|TRBJ2-3|TRBV7-2
TGTGCCAGCAGTACAGGGATTTGGGACACAGATACGCAGTATTTT
CASSTGIWDTDTQYF
>18|few|TRBD2|TRBJ2-1|TRBV5-5
TGTGCCAGCAGCTTGGCCAGCGGGGGGTCTCCTTCCTACAATGAGCAGTTCTTC
CASSLASGGSPSYNEQFF
>14|many|TRBD1|TRBJ2-7|TRBV20-1
TGCAGTGCAAGGGGACAGGTGAGCTCCTACGAGCAGTACTTC
CSARGQVSSYEQYF
>12|NA|NA|TRBJ2-2|TRBV29-1
TGCAGCGAGCGGGACAGTACCGGGGAGCTGTTTTTT
CSERDSTGELFF
>15|NA|NA|TRBJ1-5|TRBV6-2/TRBV6-3
TGTGCCAGCAGTTACCTGGGCTATGGAAATCAGCCCCAGCATTTT
CASSYLGYGNQPQHF
>16|NA|TRBD2|TRBJ2-1|TRBV7-9
TGTGCCAGCAGCGCCCGGCAGTGGCGGGAGTCCGATGAGCAGTTCTTC
CASSARQWRESDEQFF
>15|NA|TRBD2|TRBJ2-5|TRBV6-5
TGTGCCAGCAGTTACTCTGACACGGGGGGAGAGACCCAGTACTTC
CASSYSDTGGETQYF
>18|few|NA|TRBJ1-3|TRBV11-1
TGTGCCAGCAGCTTAGGTCCGTCGCCAGCCGGCTCTGGAAACACCATATATTTT
CASSLGPSPAGSGNTIYF
>13|NA|TRBD1|TRBJ2-7|TRBV18
TGTGCCAGCTCGGACAGGGGATCCTACGAGCAGTACTTC
CASSDRGSYEQYF
>13|NA|NA|TRBJ2-5|TRBV7-8
TGTGCCAGCAGTTCAGGACACCAAGAGACCCAGTACTTC
CASSSGHQETQYF
>14|NA|TRBD2|TRBJ2-7|TRBV20-1
TGCAGTGCTCGAGGACCCCGGGACTACTACGAGCAGTACTTC
CSARGPRDYYEQYF
>11|NA|NA|TRBJ2-7|TRBV11-2
TGTGCCAGCACAACGTGGAAAGAGCAGTACTTC
CASTTWKEQYF
>16|NA|NA|TRBJ2-7|TRBV12-5
TGTGCTAGTGGTTTGCGTTTGGGTATCCTCTCCTACGAGCAGTACTTC
CASGLRLGILSYEQYF